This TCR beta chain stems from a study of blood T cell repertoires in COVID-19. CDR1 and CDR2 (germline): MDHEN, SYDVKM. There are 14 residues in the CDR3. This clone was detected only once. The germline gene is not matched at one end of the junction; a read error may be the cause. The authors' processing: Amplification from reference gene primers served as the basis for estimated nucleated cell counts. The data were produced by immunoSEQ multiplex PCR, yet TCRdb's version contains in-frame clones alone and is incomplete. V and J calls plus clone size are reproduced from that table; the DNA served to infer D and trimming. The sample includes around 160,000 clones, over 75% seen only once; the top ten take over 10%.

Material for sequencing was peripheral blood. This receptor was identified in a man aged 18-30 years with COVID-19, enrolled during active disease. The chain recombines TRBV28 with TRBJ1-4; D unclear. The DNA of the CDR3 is TGTGCCAGCAGTTTAATCCGGTATAATGAAAAACTGCTTTTT. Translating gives CASSLIRYNEKLLF.